This TCR beta chain was captured by sequencing in a study of T cells in Graves' hyperthyroidism and ophthalmopathy (dated by TCRdb to the late 2010s). Some background on the complete study: Peripheral blood samples were taken at initial diagnosis, before any treatment was given. The 75 to 100 discovery patients were randomly divided into training and test sets at a 7:3 ratio. The study also compared thyroid tissue and blood T-cell repertoires from five or six Graves' hyperthyroidism patients. An independent validation cohort of 18 to 20 hyperthyroidism patients and over 15 patients who later progressed to ophthalmopathy tested prospective prediction of ophthalmopathy. To identify TCR V-J signatures that set the groups apart, the researchers used a discovery cohort of 100 patients, made up of 40 to 45 with Graves' ophthalmopathy and some 60 with stable Graves' hyperthyroidism. Following sampling, methimazole starting at 30 mg daily was given to hyperthyroidism patients, and high-dose intravenous methylprednisolone was given to ophthalmopathy patients. According to the paper, TCR Vbeta CDR3 sequencing was carried out on 135 peripheral blood samples, which came from about 45 ophthalmopathy, around 75 hyperthyroidism and 17 progressor patients. The investigation overall reported the following: Blood samples also contained most of the expanded thyroid clonotypes (frequency above 0.001), which suggests that blood repertoires may reflect thyroid immune responses. Ophthalmopathy was separated from stable hyperthyroidism by a 13 V-J signature model, with around 88% sensitivity and approximately 81% specificity obtained in cross-validation and 80%/75% obtained in testing. In validation, the model predicted progression to ophthalmopathy a median of about 5.9 months before onset, with about 70% sensitivity and 72.22% specificity. Sample size was not statistically predetermined, and blinding of investigators to group allocation was not performed.

The germline V gene specifies SGHTA as CDR1 and FQGNSA as CDR2. The CDR3 measures 15 amino acids from cysteine to phenylalanine. The CDR3 DNA has 45 bases and is translated from base 1. The junction shows trimming of 5 bases on V and 5 bases on J, plus 16 bases between the germline ends. The TCR beta CDR3 regions were amplified from the RNA transcripts. The first round of RT-PCR for the TCR CDR3 was performed with the HTBI primer set and the Qiagen OneStep RT-PCR kit. The libraries were constructed in a second round of multiplex PCR and then size-selected and purified. Libraries were sequenced paired-end with 100 bp reads on an Illumina HiSeq2000. The study's processing was this. Raw data were processed with SOAPnuke, discarding reads with adapters, uncalled bases, mean Phred below 15, or no exact constant-primer or identifier match. COPE v1.2.5 was used to merge high-quality paired reads, and clonotypes were defined as unique nucleotide sequences. MiTCR v1.1 was used to align the clonotypes against IMGT TRBV, TRBD and TRBJ reference segments. Analysis was restricted to V-J combinations with a frequency above 0.0001, which covered roughly 99% of repertoires. The TCS score was defined as F50 (clonal expansion) divided by E x V (chaos), with BLOSUM62-based TCRdist calculated between CDR3 peptides within each V-J. Welch's t-statistics and random forest reduced 500 to 550 V-J features to fewer than 15, which were used in a naive Bayes classifier (R e1071). Using fastp trimming at Q25 and MiXCR clonotype assembly, TCRdb reanalyzed the public sequencing data and kept in-frame beta chains. CDR3 protein sequences are deduplicated, and each keeps its most common genes and DNA. V and J calls and clone size were set by TCRdb, not the authors. The sample table shows about 460,000 distinct CDR3 sequences, and about 20% are seen once. Of the sample, around 50% falls within the top ten clones.

Ophthalmopathy patients had moderately to severely active disease, Clinical Activity Score of at least 3, NOSPECS grade of at least 4, and duration under 3 months. The study excluded patients with uncontrolled infections, other autoimmune diseases, pregnancy or lactation. Clinical symptoms, serum thyroxine and TRAb, thyroid ultrasound, and orbital computed tomography formed the basis for the diagnoses. Ficoll-Paque density gradient centrifugation was used to isolate PBMCs from approximately 10 ml of fresh peripheral blood. Total RNA was extracted using Trizol reagent, and RNA quality was assessed on an Agilent 2100 Bioanalyzer. In the case of this clonotype: This receptor's antigen is unknown. Nothing much larger sits one base from this clone, and base qualities are not available.

Sequencing input: blood. The receptor chain draws on TRBV7-2 and TRBJ2-1; the D match is possibly TRBD1 or TRBD2, with 6 bases aligned in each. This TCR came from a woman between 70 and 85 years old with Graves' ophthalmopathy. Read as DNA, the sequence is TGTGCCAGCAGCCTAGGGGGGCCGGTCGACAATGAGCAGTTCTTC. It is translated as CASSLGGPVDNEQFF.